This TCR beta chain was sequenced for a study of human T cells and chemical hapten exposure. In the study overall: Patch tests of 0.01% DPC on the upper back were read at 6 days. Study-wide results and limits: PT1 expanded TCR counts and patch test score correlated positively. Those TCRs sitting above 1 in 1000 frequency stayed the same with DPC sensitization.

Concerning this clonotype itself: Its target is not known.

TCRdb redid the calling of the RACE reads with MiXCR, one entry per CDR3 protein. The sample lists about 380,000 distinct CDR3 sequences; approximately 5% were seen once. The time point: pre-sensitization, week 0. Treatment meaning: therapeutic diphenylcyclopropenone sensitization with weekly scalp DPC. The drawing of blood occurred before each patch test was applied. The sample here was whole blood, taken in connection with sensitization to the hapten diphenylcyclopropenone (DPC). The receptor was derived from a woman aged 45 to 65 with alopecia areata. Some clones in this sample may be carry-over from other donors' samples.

The CDR3 nucleotides are TGTGCCAGCAGTTTGTCTGTTGGCTACGAGCAGTACTTC. Translation: CASSLSVGYEQYF. The chain has TRBV27 and TRBJ2-7; D ambiguous. Germline CDR1 reads MNHEY; CDR2 reads SMNVEV (reference sequence). V was clipped by 3 bases and J by 3 bases, with 9 bases between them. The CDR3 spans 13 residues.